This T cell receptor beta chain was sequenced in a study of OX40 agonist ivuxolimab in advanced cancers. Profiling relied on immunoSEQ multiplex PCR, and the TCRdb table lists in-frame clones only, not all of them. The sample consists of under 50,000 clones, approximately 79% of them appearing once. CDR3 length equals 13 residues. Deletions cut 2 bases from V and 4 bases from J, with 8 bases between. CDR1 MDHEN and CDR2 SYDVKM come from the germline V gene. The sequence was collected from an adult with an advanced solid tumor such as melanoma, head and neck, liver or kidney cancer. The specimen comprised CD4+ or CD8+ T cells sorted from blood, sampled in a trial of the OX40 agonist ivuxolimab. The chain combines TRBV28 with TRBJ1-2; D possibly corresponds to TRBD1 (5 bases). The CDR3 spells CASSLRDPYGYTF. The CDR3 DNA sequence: TGTGCCAGCAGTTTACGGGACCCCTATGGCTACACCTTC.